This entry lists 11 T cell receptor beta chains sequenced from one sample in a study of human T cells and chemical hapten exposure. The time point is: patch test 3, about 24 weeks after DPC sensitization. Treatment here: therapeutic diphenylcyclopropenone sensitization with weekly scalp DPC. TCRdb recomputed calls from the RACE reads with MiXCR, one row per CDR3 protein. Among about 90,000 distinct CDR3 sequences listed, approximately 11% were seen once. The sequencing used whole blood, collected in connection with sensitization to the hapten diphenylcyclopropenone (DPC). These receptors came from a woman in her 30s with alopecia areata. Some clones in this sample may be carry-over from other donors' samples.

DNA of the CDR3: TGTGCCAGCAGCCAAGAAGTCCTAGCGGGAGGGTACAATGAGCAGTTCTTC. Translating it yields CASSQEVLAGGYNEQFF. The chain has TRBV4-2 and TRBJ2-1, with 12 positions matching TRBD2. The CDR3 runs 17 residues. Germline CDR1 reads LGHNA; CDR2 reads YNFKEQ. Trimming cost V 0 bases and J 4 bases; bases outside gene matches: 4.

The chain couples TRBV20-1 to TRBJ2-4; the D is unclear. CDR3 size: 15 residues. V lost 0 bases and J 0 bases, leaving 9 bases between the germline ends. Germline CDR1 and CDR2: DFQATT and SNEGSKA (reference sequence). CDR3 DNA sequence: TGCAGTGCTAGAGATTACGGGTTAGCCAAAAACATTCAGTACTTC. This sequence encodes CSARDYGLAKNIQYF.

This clonotype was observed many times. The chain employs TRBV24-1 and TRBJ2-2; 11 bases align to TRBD2. This CDR3 has 14 amino acids. Unmatched junction bases numbered 3, after V lost 9 bases and J lost 4 bases. CDR1 KGHDR and CDR2 SFDVKD come from the germline V gene. The CDR3 sequence: CATRSGRGTGELFF. The CDR3 DNA reads as TGTGCCACCCGTAGCGGGAGGGGCACCGGGGAGCTGTTTTTT.

The J gene is TRBJ1-6, the V gene TRBV20-1; 9 bases agree with TRBD1. Trimming cost V 2 bases and J 9 bases; bases outside gene matches: 8. The CDR3 extends over 15 amino acids. CDR1 and CDR2 from the germline V gene are DFQATT and SNEGSKA (reference sequence). The CDR3 region has the DNA TGCAGTGCTAGACCGGGACAGGGTCGCGCTTCACCCCTCCACTTT. It translates to CSARPGQGRASPLHF.

J is TRBJ1-1 and V is TRBV10-3; D gene uncertain. The CDR3 length is 13 residues. CDR1 is ENHRY, CDR2 SYGVKD, per germline. V lost 3 bases to trimming and J lost 9 bases, with 14 bases between them. CDR3 nucleotide sequence: TGTGCCATCAGTGATAAAAGGTCGGGGAAAGCTTTCTTT. It yields the protein CAISDKRSGKAFF.

V usage is TRBV18 and J usage is TRBJ2-5; TRBD2 aligns across 9 bases. Looked up from germline, CDR1 is KGHSH and CDR2 is LQKENI. V shed 6 bases and J 1 base; nucleotides not matched to a gene: 9. CDR3 length equals 16 residues. DNA for the CDR3: TGTGCCAGCTCTAAACGACTAGCGGAGCGCCAAGAGACCCAGTACTTC. Protein sequence: CASSKRLAERQETQYF.

This clonotype was picked up many times. This chain joins TRBV11-2 and TRBJ1-6, with a weak D call TRBD1 (5 bases). CDR3 length equals 14 residues. Germline-derived CDR1 and CDR2 are SGHAT and FQNNGV. The V and J ends lost 5 bases and 4 bases respectively, with 9 bases between them. The CDR3 bases are TGTGCCAGCAGCACCGACAGTTATAATTCACCCCTCCACTTT. Translated, it gives CASSTDSYNSPLHF.

This clonotype was detected only a few times. This chain joins TRBV7-2 and TRBJ2-1; 12 bases fit TRBD2. The junction had 4 bases not matched to a gene; V was cut back by 4 bases and J by 9 bases. CDR3 length equals 14 residues. Germline-derived CDR1 and CDR2 are SGHTA and FQGNSA. CDR3 region: CASSSRLAGAEQFF. As DNA, the CDR3 is TGTGCCAGCAGCTCCAGACTAGCGGGGGCTGAGCAGTTCTTC.

This clonotype was counted at least ten times. This chain links TRBV29-1 with TRBJ2-1, with D possibly matching TRBD2 (5 bases). Germline V gene sequence: CDR1 SQVTM, CDR2 ANQGSEA. This CDR3 contains 15 residues. V was clipped by 0 bases and J by 0 bases, with 9 bases between them. In nucleotides, the CDR3 is TGCAGCGTTGAAGATGGGAGAAGCTCCTACAATGAGCAGTTCTTC. This translates into CSVEDGRSSYNEQFF.

This clonotype appeared many times. CDR3 coding DNA: TGTGCCACTTCCCCCTATGGTGGGGTAGCGGGAGTTGGCAACACCGGGGAGCTGTTTTTT. This gives the protein CATSPYGGVAGVGNTGELFF. V and J are TRBV6-2 or TRBV6-3 and TRBJ2-2, with 9 bases lining up with TRBD2. V trimming: 10 bases; J trimming: 2 bases; junction bases outside the gene matches: 23. This CDR3 is 20 amino acids long. The germline CDR1 and CDR2 sequences are MNHEY and SVGEGT.

The V and J genes are TRBV2 and TRBJ2-3, with D perhaps matching TRBD2 (5 bases). The ends were cut back, 3 bases at V and 3 bases at J, with 13 bases in the middle. The CDR3 is 15 residues long. Germline loops: CDR1 SNHLY, CDR2 FYNNEI. The chain's CDR3 is CASSDRRVTTDTQYF. In nucleotides, the CDR3 is TGTGCCAGCAGTGATCGGCGGGTTACAACAGATACGCAGTATTTT.